This T cell receptor beta chain was captured in a study of spatial heterogeneity in lung cancer. Findings and limits, study-wide: Blood contained ubiquitous expanded tumor TCRs more at resection than at follow-up.

TCRdb redid the calling of the 5' RACE reads with MiXCR, one entry per CDR3 protein. The sample has about 48,000 distinct CDR3 sequences, approximately 5.7% seen once. Germline CDR1 reads SGHTA; CDR2 reads FQGNSA. The CDR3 consists of 18 residues. V was clipped by 2 bases and J by 5 bases, with 25 bases between them. Time point in this sample: sample taken at primary tumor resection. Frozen PBMC, nontumor lung or tumor provided whole RNA, which was sequenced unsorted. Untreated early-stage non-small cell lung cancer patients, roughly 72 in total, were the donors. This clonotype showed up just a few times. The target antigen is unknown.

The gene calls are TRBV7-2 and TRBJ2-7; D is possibly TRBD1 or TRBD2 (5 bases each). This TCR was recovered from a male donor with early-stage non-small cell lung cancer. The source material was PBMCs, sampled at surgery. The CDR3 protein is CASSLSSSGAFLPHEQYF. The DNA for the CDR3 is TGTGCCAGCAGCTTATCCTCCTCCGGGGCTTTCCTCCCCCACGAGCAGTACTTC.